This T cell receptor beta chain was identified during a study of shared clonotypes between healthy human individuals. Study results and limitations: Compared with memory subsets, naive subsets generally had larger estimated richness.

In the case of this clone: Its antigen remains unknown.

CD45RO-negative, CCR7-positively selected cells formed the naive CD8 fraction, excluding terminally differentiated effector memory CD45RA+ cells. The CDR3 runs to 16 residues. Germline CDR1 reads SEHNR; CDR2 reads FQNEAQ (reference sequence). The ends lost 4 bases at V and 4 bases at J; junction bases unmatched: 8. The data were produced by immunoSEQ multiplex PCR, yet TCRdb's version contains in-frame clones alone and is incomplete. Of 1.5 million to 2.5 million clones listed, just under 95% are singletons. The rearrangement uses TRBV7-9 and TRBJ2-2, with 8 bases lining up with TRBD2. The source of this sequence is a young man in good health. What was sequenced was naive CD8+ T cells sorted from blood. The CDR3 region is CASSSELADFTGELFF. The CDR3 DNA is TGTGCCAGCAGCTCTGAACTAGCGGATTTCACCGGGGAGCTGTTTTTT.